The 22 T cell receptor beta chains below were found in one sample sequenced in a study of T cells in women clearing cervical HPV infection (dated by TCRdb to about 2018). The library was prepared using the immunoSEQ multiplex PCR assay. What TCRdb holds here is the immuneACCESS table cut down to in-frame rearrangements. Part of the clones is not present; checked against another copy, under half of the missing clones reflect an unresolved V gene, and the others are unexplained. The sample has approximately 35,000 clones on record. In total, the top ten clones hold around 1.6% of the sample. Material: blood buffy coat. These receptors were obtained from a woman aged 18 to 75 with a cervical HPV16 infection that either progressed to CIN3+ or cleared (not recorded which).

The CDR3 sequence is CARRPTSAGEQFF. Incomplete CDR3 DNA: TGTGCCAGAAGGCCTACTAGTGCGGGTGAG. This chain uses TRBV5-3 with TRBJ2-1; D perhaps matches TRBD2 (5 bases). The observed sequence ends 3 residues before the CDR3 terminus, with the missing tail filled in from the germline J gene. TRBV5-3 counts as an open reading frame of uncertain function. The CDR3 has 13 amino acids. The V end lost 5 bases, the J end lost 9 bases, and 15 bases lay between the germline ends.

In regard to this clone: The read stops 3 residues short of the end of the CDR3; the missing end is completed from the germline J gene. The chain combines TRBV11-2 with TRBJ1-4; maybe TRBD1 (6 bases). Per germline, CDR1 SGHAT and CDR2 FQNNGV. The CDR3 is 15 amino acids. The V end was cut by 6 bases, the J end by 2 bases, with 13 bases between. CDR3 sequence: CASRRTGSTNEKLFF. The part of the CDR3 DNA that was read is TGTGCCAGCAGACGAACAGGGAGCACTAATGAAAAA. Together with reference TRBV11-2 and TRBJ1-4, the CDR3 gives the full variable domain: EAGVAQSPRYKIIEKRQSVAFWCNPISGHATLYWYQQILGQGPKLLIQFQNNGVVDDSQLPKDRFSAERLKGVDSTLKIQPAKLEDSAVYLCASRRTGSTNEKLFFGSGTQLSVL.

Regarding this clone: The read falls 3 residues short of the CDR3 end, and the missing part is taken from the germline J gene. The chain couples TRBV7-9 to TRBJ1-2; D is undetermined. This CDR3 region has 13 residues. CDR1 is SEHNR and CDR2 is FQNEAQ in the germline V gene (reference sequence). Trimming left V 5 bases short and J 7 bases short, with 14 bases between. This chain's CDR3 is CASSPDSRVGYTF. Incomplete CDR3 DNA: TGTGCCAGCAGCCCGGACTCAAGAGTTGGC.

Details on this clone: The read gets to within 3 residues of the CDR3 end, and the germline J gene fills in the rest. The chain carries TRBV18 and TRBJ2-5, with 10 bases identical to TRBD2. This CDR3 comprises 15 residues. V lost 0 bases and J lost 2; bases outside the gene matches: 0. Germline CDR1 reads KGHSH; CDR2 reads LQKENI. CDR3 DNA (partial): TGTGCCAGCTCACCACCAGCGGGGGGGCAAGAGACC. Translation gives CASSPPAGGQET. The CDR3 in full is CASSPPAGGQETQYF.

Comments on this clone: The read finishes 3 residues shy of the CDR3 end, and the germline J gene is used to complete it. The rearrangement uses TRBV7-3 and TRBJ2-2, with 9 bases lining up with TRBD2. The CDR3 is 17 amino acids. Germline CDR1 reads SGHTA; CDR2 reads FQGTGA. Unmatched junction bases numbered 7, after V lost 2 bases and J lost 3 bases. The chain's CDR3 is CASSLHPSGVDTGELFF. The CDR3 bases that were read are TGTGCCAGCAGCTTACATCCTAGCGGGGTCGACACCGGGGAG.

The CDR3 DNA, read in part, is TGTGCCAGCGGGGAAGATACTTACAATGAG. It yields the protein CASGEDTYNE. The CDR3 in full is CASGEDTYNEQFF. This chain connects TRBV6-1 to TRBJ2-1; D unresolved. The CDR3 extends 3 residues past the end of the read, so its final part is completed from the germline J gene. CDR3 length equals 13 residues. V gave up 8 bases and J gave up 4 bases, with 12 bases separating them. Germline V gene lookup returns CDR1 MNHNS and CDR2 SASEGT.

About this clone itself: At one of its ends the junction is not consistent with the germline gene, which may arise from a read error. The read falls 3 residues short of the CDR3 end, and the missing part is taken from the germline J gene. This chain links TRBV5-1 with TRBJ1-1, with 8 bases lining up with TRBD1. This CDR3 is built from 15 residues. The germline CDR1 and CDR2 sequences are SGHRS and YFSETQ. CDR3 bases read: TGCGCCAACAGCTTGGCGTGGCAGGGGGCGACTGAA. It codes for CANSLAWQGATE. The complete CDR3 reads CANSLAWQGATEAFF.

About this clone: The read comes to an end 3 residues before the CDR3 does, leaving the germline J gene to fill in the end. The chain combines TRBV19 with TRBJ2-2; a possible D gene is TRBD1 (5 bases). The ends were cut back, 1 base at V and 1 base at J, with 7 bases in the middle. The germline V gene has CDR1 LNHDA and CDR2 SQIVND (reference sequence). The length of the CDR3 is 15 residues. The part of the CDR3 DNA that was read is TGTGCCAGTAGTATAGTCACAGGGAACACCGGGGAG. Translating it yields CASSIVTGNTGE. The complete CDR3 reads CASSIVTGNTGELFF. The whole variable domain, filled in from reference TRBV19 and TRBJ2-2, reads DGGITQSPKYLFRKEGQNVTLSCEQNLNHDAMYWYRQDPGQGLRLIYYSQIVNDFQKGDIAEGYSVSREKKESFPLTVTSAQKNPTAFYLCASSIVTGNTGELFFGEGSRLTVL.

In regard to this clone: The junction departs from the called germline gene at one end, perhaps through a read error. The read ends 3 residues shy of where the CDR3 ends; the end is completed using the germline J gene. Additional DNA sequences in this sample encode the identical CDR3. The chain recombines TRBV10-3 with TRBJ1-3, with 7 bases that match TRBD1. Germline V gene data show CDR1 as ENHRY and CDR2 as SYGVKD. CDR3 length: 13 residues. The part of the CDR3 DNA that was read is TGTGCCGCCGGGACAGAGTCTGGAAACACT. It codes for CAAGTESGNT. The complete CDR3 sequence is CAAGTESGNTIYF.

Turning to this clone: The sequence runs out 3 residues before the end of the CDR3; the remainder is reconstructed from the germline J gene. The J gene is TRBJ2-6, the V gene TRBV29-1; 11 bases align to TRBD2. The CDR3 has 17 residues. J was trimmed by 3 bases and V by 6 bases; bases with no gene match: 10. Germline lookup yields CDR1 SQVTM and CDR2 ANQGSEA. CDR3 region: CSVISGGARRGANVLTF. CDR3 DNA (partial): TGCAGCGTAATTAGCGGGGGGGCTCGTCGTGGGGCCAACGTC.

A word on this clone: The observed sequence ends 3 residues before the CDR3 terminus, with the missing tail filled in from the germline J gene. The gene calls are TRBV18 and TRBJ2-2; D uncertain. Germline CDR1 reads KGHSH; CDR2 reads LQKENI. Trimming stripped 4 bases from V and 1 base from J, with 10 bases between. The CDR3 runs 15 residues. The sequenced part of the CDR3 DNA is TGTGCCAGCTCACGAACTGACAAGAACACCGGGGAG. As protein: CASSRTDKNTGE. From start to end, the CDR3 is CASSRTDKNTGELFF. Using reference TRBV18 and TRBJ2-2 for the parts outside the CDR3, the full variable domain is NAGVMQNPRHLVRRRGQEARLRCSPMKGHSHVYWYRQLPEEGLKFMVYLQKENIIDESGMPKERFSAEFPKEGPSILRIQQVVRGDSAAYFCASSRTDKNTGELFFGEGSRLTVL.

Here the CDR3 reads CASRKTSPQPQHF. The covered CDR3 bases are TGTGCCAGCAGGAAGACAAGTCCCCAGCCC. This sequence joins TRBV2 and TRBJ1-5; D call uncertain. The read finishes 3 residues shy of the CDR3 end, and the germline J gene is used to complete it. This CDR3 comprises 13 residues. Deletions cut 6 bases from V and 7 bases from J, with 13 bases between. Looked up from germline, CDR1 is SNHLY and CDR2 is FYNNEI.

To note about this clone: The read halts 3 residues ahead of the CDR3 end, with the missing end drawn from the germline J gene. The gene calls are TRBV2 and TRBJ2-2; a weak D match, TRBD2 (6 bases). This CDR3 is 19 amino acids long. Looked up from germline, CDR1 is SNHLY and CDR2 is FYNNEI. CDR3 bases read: TGTGCCAGCAGTGTAGCGGCAGGAGAATATCTAGACTATAATTCACCG. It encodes CASSVAAGEYLDYNSP. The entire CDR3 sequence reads CASSVAAGEYLDYNSPLFF.

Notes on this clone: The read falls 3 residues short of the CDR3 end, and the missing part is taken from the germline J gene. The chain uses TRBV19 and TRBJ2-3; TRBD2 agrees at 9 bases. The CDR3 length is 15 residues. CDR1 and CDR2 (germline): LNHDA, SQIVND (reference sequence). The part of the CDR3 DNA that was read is TGTGCCAGTAGTATGGTCATAGCGGGAGTAGAGACG. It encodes CASSMVIAGVET. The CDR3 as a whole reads CASSMVIAGVETQYF.

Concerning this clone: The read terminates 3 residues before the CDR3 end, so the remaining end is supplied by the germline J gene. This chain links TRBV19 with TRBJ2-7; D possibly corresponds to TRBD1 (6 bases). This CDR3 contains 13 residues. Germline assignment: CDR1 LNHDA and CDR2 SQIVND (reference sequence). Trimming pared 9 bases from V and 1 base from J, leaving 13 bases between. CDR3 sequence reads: CASLPTGSYEQYF. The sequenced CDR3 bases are TGTGCCAGCCTACCTACAGGGTCCTACGAG.

CDR3 bases read: TGTGCCAGCAGCAGCGGACGTACGAACTATGGC. Its protein product is CASSSGRTNYG. The entire CDR3 sequence reads CASSSGRTNYGYTF. The chain employs TRBV28 and TRBJ1-2; unclear D gene. The read ends 3 residues shy of where the CDR3 ends; the end is completed using the germline J gene. The CDR3 runs to 14 residues. V was pared by 6 bases and J by 2 bases, with 13 bases between. Per the germline V gene, CDR1 is MDHEN and CDR2 is SYDVKM.

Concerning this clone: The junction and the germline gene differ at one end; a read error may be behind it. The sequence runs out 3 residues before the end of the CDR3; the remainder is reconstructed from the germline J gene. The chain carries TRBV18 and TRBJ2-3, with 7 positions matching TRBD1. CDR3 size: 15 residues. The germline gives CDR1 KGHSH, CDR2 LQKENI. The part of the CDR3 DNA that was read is TGTGCCGGCTCACCAAGACAGGGTTCCACAGATACG. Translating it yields CAGSPRQGSTDT. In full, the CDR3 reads CAGSPRQGSTDTQYF.

The CDR3 reads CASSLVGRSYNEQFF. CDR3 DNA (partial): TGCGCCAGCAGCTTGGTTGGTAGAAGCTACAATGAG. The chain recombines TRBV5-1 with TRBJ2-1; D remains unclear. Read data end 3 residues before the CDR3 end; the end is taken from the germline J gene. V lost 0 bases, J lost 3 bases, and 10 bases lay in between. The germline V gene encodes CDR1 SGHRS and CDR2 YFSETQ. The CDR3 sequence is 15 residues long.

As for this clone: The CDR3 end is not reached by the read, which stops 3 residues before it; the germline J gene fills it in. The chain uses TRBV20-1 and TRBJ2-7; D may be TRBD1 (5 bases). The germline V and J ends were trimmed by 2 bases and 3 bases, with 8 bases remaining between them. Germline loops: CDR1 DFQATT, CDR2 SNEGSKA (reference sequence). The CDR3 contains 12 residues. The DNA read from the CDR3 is TGCAGTGCTAGAAAAGGGGACTACGAG. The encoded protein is CSARKGDYE. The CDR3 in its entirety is CSARKGDYEQYF.

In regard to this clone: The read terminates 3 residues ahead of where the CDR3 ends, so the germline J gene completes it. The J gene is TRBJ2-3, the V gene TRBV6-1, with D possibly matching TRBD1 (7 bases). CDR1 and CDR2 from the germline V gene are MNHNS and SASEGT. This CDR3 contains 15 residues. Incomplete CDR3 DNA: TGTGCCAGCAGTGAGACCGGGGGACAGCAAGAGACG. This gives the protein CASSETGGQQET. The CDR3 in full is CASSETGGQQETQYF.

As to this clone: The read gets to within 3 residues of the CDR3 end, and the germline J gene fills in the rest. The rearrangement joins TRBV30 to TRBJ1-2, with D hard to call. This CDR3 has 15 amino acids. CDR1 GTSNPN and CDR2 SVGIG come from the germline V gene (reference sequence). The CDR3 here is CAWSVGLAGENEYTF. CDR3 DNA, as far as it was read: TGTGCCTGGAGTGTTGGGCTAGCGGGAGAGAATGAG.

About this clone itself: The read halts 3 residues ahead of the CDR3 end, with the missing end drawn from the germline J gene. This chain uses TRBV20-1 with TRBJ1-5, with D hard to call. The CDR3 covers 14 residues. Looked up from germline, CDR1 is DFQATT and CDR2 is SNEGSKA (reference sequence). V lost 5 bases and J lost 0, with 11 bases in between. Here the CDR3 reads CSAAPPNSNQPQHF. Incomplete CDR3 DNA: TGCAGTGCTGCCCCTCCTAATAGCAATCAGCCC.